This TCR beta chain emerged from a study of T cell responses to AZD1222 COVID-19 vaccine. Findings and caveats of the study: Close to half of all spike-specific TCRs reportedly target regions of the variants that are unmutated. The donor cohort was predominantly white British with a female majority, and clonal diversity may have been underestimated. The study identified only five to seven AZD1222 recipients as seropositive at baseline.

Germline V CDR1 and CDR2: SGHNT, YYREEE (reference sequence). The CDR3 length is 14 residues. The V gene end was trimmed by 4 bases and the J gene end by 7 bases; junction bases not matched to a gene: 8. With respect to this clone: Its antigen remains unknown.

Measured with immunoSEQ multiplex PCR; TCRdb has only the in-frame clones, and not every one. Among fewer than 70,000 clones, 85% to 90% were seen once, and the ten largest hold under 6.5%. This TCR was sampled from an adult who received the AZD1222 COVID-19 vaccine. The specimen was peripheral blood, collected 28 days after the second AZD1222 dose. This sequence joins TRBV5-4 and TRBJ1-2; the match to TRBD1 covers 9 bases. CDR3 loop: CASSPTGGSGGYTF. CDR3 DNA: TGTGCCAGCAGCCCCACAGGGGGCAGTGGTGGCTACACCTTC. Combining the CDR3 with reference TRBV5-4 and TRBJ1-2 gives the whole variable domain ETGVTQSPTHLIKTRGQQVTLRCSSQSGHNTVSWYQQALGQGPQFIFQYYREEENGRGNFPPRFSGLQFPNYSSELNVNALELDDSALYLCASSPTGGSGGYTFGSGTRLTVV.